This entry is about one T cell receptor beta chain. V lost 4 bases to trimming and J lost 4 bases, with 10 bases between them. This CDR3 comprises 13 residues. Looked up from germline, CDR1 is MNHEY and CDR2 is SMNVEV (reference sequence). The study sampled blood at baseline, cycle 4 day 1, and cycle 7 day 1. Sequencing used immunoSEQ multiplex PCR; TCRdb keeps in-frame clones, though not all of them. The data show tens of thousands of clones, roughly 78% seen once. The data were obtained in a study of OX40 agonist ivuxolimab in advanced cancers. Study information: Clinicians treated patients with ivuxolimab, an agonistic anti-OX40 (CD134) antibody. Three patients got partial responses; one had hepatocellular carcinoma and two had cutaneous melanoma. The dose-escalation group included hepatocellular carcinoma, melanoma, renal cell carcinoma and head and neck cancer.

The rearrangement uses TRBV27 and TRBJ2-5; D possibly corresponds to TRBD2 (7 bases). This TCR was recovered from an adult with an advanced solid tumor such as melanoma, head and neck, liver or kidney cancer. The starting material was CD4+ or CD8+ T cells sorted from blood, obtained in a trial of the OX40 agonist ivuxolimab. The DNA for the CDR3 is TGTGCCAGCAGTTACGGGGGGCGAGAGACCCAGTACTTC. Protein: CASSYGGRETQYF.